These 30 T cell receptor beta chains were sequenced from one sample in a study of T-cell reconstitution after alpha-beta-depleted transplantation in children. Unique molecular identifiers were incorporated when the TCRbeta library was constructed. A single record per CDR3 protein comes from TCRdb applying MiXCR to the PCR reads. The sample has a few hundred thousand distinct CDR3 sequences; around 16% are singletons. Sequences were derived from PBMCs, mostly from graft donor cells, sampled 360 days after TCRalphabeta/CD19-depleted stem cell transplant. Source of these receptors: a boy younger than two who had a stem cell transplant for Wiskott-Aldrich syndrome, so the T cells may come from the graft donor.

The chain links TRBV18 to TRBJ2-7; D is ambiguous. The CDR3 is made up of 13 amino acids. Trimming took off 0 bases at V and 6 bases at J, with 9 bases between the two ends. Germline loops: CDR1 KGHSH, CDR2 LQKENI. CDR3 bases: TGTGCCAGCTCACCACCGGCCCGGCTCGAGCAGTACTTC. Translation: CASSPPARLEQYF.

The V gene is TRBV28, the J gene TRBJ2-1; the D gene is possibly TRBD2 (7 bases). In germline, CDR1 is MDHEN, CDR2 SYDVKM. The ends were cut back, 4 bases at V and 4 bases at J, with 17 bases in the middle. CDR3 size: 16 residues. The CDR3 DNA sequence: TGTGCCAGCAGTTCCCTAGGGGAGGGGGTTTACAATGAGCAGTTCTTC. It yields the protein CASSSLGEGVYNEQFF.

In the case of this clonotype: A much larger clone lies one base from this, so it may be a read error. The rearrangement links TRBV7-6 to TRBJ2-3; TRBD2 agrees at 7 bases. Germline V gene sequence: CDR1 SGHVS, CDR2 FNYEAQ. The CDR3 is 16 residues long. The trim removed 3 bases at V and 5 bases at J, leaving 11 bases unmatched. CDR3 loop: CASSLRPSGFIDTQYF. CDR3 coding DNA: TGTGCCAGCAGCTTGAGGCCTAGCGGATTCATAGATACGCAGTATTTT.

This clonotype appeared a few times. CDR3 in amino acids: CASSTGLAGEWRRQETQYF. Here the CDR3 DNA reads TGTGCCAGCAGCACAGGACTAGCGGGGGAGTGGCGCCGCCAAGAGACCCAGTACTTC. The chain employs TRBV11-2 and TRBJ2-5; TRBD2 aligns across 13 bases. This CDR3 has 19 amino acids. Germline trimming cut 5 bases from V and 1 base from J; bases unmatched to any gene: 13. Germline values: CDR1 SGHAT, CDR2 FQNNGV.

The V call is TRBV29-1, the J call TRBJ1-2; no clear D gene. V lost 8 bases to trimming and J lost 5 bases, with 15 bases between them. The CDR3 totals 12 residues. CDR1 SQVTM and CDR2 ANQGSEA come from the germline V gene. DNA of the CDR3: TGCAGCTCCTTGGGAGGGAAATATGGCTACACCTTC. This codes for CSSLGGKYGYTF.

This clonotype was detected a few times. The chain carries TRBV30 and TRBJ2-7; D is perhaps TRBD1 (6 bases). The ends were cut back, 4 bases at V and 3 bases at J, with 13 bases in the middle. Germline V CDR1 and CDR2: GTSNPN, SVGIG (reference sequence). CDR3 size: 13 residues. The CDR3 here is CAWNSDRHYEQYF. The CDR3 bases are TGTGCCTGGAACTCGGACAGACACTACGAGCAGTACTTC. The variable domain in full, completed from reference TRBV30 and TRBJ2-7, reads SQTIHQWPATLVQPVGSPLSLECTVEGTSNPNLYWYRQAAGRGLQLLFYSVGIGQISSEVPQNLSASRPQDRQFILSSKKLLLSDSGFYLCAWNSDRHYEQYFGPGTRLTVT.

The chain recombines TRBV2 with TRBJ2-6; D not certain. V was pared by 9 bases and J by 0 bases, with 6 bases between. Germline CDR1 and CDR2: SNHLY and FYNNEI. The CDR3 is 13 amino acids. The CDR3 DNA reads TGTGCCAGGAGAGACTCTGGGGCCAACGTCCTGACTTTC. Protein product: CARRDSGANVLTF. Full variable domain (outside the CDR3, taken from reference TRBV2 and TRBJ2-6): EPEVTQTPSHQVTQMGQEVILRCVPISNHLYFYWYRQILGQKVEFLVSFYNNEISEKSEIFDDQFSVERPDGSNFTLKIRSTKLEDSAMYFCARRDSGANVLTFGAGSRLTVL.

The rearrangement links TRBV19 to TRBJ2-7, with 13 nucleotides matching TRBD2. Germline lookup yields CDR1 LNHDA and CDR2 SQIVND (reference sequence). The CDR3 extends over 18 amino acids. V lost 7 bases, J lost 3 bases, and 15 bases stayed unmatched. The CDR3 DNA reads as TGTGCCAGTACCCAGAGGATCGGGACTAGCGGGATTAGCTACGAGCAGTACTTC. It codes for CASTQRIGTSGISYEQYF.

V is TRBV10-3 and J is TRBJ1-6; TRBD1 might be the D (5 bases). CDR1 is ENHRY, CDR2 SYGVKD, per germline. Trimming cost V 6 bases and J 5 bases, with 14 bases left between them. The CDR3 totals 15 residues. DNA for the CDR3: TGTGCCATCAGCCCGGAGGGACCTAATAATTCACCCCTCCACTTT. It translates to CAISPEGPNNSPLHF.

This clonotype was detected a few times. The chain combines TRBV7-2 with TRBJ2-7, with 7 bases fitting TRBD2. Germline values: CDR1 SGHTA, CDR2 FQGNSA. The V segment lost 5 bases and the J segment 4 bases; nucleotides outside the gene matches: 14. The CDR3 extends over 16 amino acids. For the CDR3, the DNA is TGTGCCAGCAGCCGAGACGGGACGGGGGGACGATACGAGCAGTACTTC. Protein sequence: CASSRDGTGGRYEQYF.

The J gene is TRBJ2-1, the V gene TRBV14; possible D gene TRBD2, 5 bases. The CDR3 contains 16 residues. With 0 bases removed from V and 9 bases from J, the gap between germline ends came to 18 bases. Germline loops: CDR1 SGHDN, CDR2 FVKESK. The CDR3 region has the DNA TGTGCCAGCAGCCAAGAACCGGGAACCCGGCGAGGTGAGCAGTTCTTC. Protein: CASSQEPGTRRGEQFF. The whole variable domain, remainder taken from reference TRBV14 and TRBJ2-1, is EAGVTQFPSHSVIEKGQTVTLRCDPISGHDNLYWYRRVMGKEIKFLLHFVKESKQDESGMPNNRFLAERTGGTYSTLKVQPAELEDSGVYFCASSQEPGTRRGEQFFGPGTRLTVL.

This chain links TRBV7-2 with TRBJ2-5; 9 bases align to TRBD2. The V gene's germline CDR1 is SGHTA and CDR2 FQGNSA. V was clipped by 3 bases and J by 1 base; unmatched bases: 6. CDR3 length: 16 residues. Here the CDR3 reads CASSFRLAAFQETQYF. The CDR3 DNA reads as TGTGCCAGCAGCTTTAGACTAGCGGCCTTCCAAGAGACCCAGTACTTC.

This clonotype was seen only a few times. This rearrangement joins TRBV5-8 to TRBJ2-1, with TRBD2 matching over 9 bases. There are 15 residues in the CDR3. V was pared by 1 base and J by 8 bases, with 7 bases of the junction left unmatched. Germline CDR1 and CDR2: SGHTS and YDEGEE. The CDR3 region is CASSLSLAGLDEQFF. DNA of the CDR3: TGTGCCAGCAGCTTGAGTCTAGCGGGATTGGATGAGCAGTTCTTC.

J is TRBJ2-1 and V is TRBV7-9, with 7 bases aligning to TRBD1. Germline-derived CDR1 and CDR2 are SEHNR and FQNEAQ (reference sequence). V dropped 5 bases and J dropped 7; count of bases not matched to a gene: 11. The length of the CDR3 is 15 residues. CDR3 nucleotides: TGTGCCAGCAGCCTACTAAGACAGGGATCTAATGAGCAGTTCTTC. Protein sequence: CASSLLRQGSNEQFF.

This clonotype was detected only a few times. The V and J genes are TRBV6-2 or TRBV6-3 and TRBJ2-1, with D tentatively TRBD2 (6 bases). The germline CDR1 and CDR2 sequences are MNHEY and SVGEGT. The V end lost 1 base, the J end lost 3 bases, and 10 bases lay between the germline ends. The CDR3 has 15 amino acids. CDR3: CASSYFGGIYNEQFF. DNA for the CDR3: TGTGCCAGCAGTTACTTCGGCGGGATCTACAATGAGCAGTTCTTC.

V gene TRBV7-9 combines with J gene TRBJ2-1, with TRBD2 matching 7 bases. Germline values: CDR1 SEHNR, CDR2 FQNEAQ (reference sequence). V shed 4 bases, J shed 6 bases, and the junction held 9 bases outside the gene matches. The CDR3 loop spans 15 amino acids. CDR3 protein: CASSSGTTWSNEQFF. CDR3 nucleotide sequence: TGTGCCAGCAGCTCAGGGACTACTTGGTCCAATGAGCAGTTCTTC.

This chain links TRBV11-2 with TRBJ2-7; possibly TRBD2 for D (6 bases). Germline-derived CDR1 and CDR2 are SGHAT and FQNNGV. V lost 6 bases and J lost 2, with 14 bases in between. CDR3 length equals 14 residues. This chain's CDR3 is CASRGLIPPYEQYF. DNA for the CDR3: TGTGCCAGCAGGGGACTCATACCCCCCTACGAGCAGTACTTC.

The chain links TRBV2 to TRBJ2-7; D may be TRBD1 (5 bases). Germline CDR1 and CDR2: SNHLY and FYNNEI. Trimming pared 9 bases from V and 0 bases from J, leaving 15 bases between. There are 14 residues in the CDR3. The CDR3: CASVLTDLSYEQYF. CDR3 DNA: TGTGCCAGTGTACTGACAGACCTCTCCTACGAGCAGTACTTC.

This clonotype was detected only a few times. The rearrangement uses TRBV7-2 and TRBJ2-1, with D tentatively TRBD1 or TRBD2 (6 bases each). Trimming pared 5 bases from V and 3 bases from J, leaving 14 bases between. The CDR3 contains 15 residues. Germline V gives CDR1 SGHTA, CDR2 FQGNSA. CDR3 sequence reads: CASSPGGIRYNEQFF. CDR3 DNA: TGTGCCAGCAGCCCCGGGGGCATCCGCTACAATGAGCAGTTCTTC.

The rearrangement joins TRBV4-2 to TRBJ2-5, with 7 positions matching TRBD2. V shed 1 base, J shed 0 bases, and the junction held 8 bases outside the gene matches. The CDR3 extends over 17 amino acids. Per the germline V gene, CDR1 is LGHNA and CDR2 is YNFKEQ. The CDR3 nucleotides read TGTGCCAGCAGCCAAGGTAAACTAGCGTCGGACCAAGAGACCCAGTACTTC. Translating it yields CASSQGKLASDQETQYF.

This clonotype was observed a handful of times. V and J are TRBV4-2 and TRBJ2-5; unclear D gene. The CDR3 consists of 16 residues. Germline V gene data show CDR1 as LGHNA and CDR2 as YNFKEQ. The V end lost 0 bases, the J end lost 5 bases, and 16 bases lay between the germline ends. The CDR3 protein is CASSQEGSKIGETQYF. The CDR3, as DNA: TGTGCCAGCAGCCAAGAAGGTAGTAAAATTGGGGAGACCCAGTACTTC.

The chain recombines TRBV10-3 with TRBJ2-7; D gene unclear. CDR1 is ENHRY, CDR2 SYGVKD, per germline. V was cut by 7 bases and J by 1 base, with 14 bases left in between. The CDR3 length is 14 residues. Here the CDR3 reads CAITGRATSYEQYF. DNA of the CDR3: TGTGCCATCACCGGACGTGCGACTTCCTACGAGCAGTACTTC.

The rearrangement uses TRBV15 and TRBJ2-7; 8 positions match TRBD1. This CDR3 is built from 14 residues. Germline CDR1 is LNHNV and CDR2 is YYDKDF (reference sequence). J was trimmed by 2 bases and V by 0 bases; bases with no gene match: 0. The CDR3 sequence is CATSREQGAYEQYF. The CDR3 nucleotides are TGTGCCACCAGCAGAGAACAGGGGGCCTACGAGCAGTACTTC.

The chain couples TRBV11-2 to TRBJ2-3; D is undetermined. This CDR3 has 14 residues. V was pared by 2 bases and J by 3 bases, with 9 bases between. Looked up from germline, CDR1 is SGHAT and CDR2 is FQNNGV. CDR3 region: CASSLQRYTDTQYF. CDR3 coding DNA: TGTGCCAGCAGCTTACAGCGCTATACAGATACGCAGTATTTT. Filled out from reference TRBV11-2 and TRBJ2-3, the complete variable domain reads EAGVAQSPRYKIIEKRQSVAFWCNPISGHATLYWYQQILGQGPKLLIQFQNNGVVDDSQLPKDRFSAERLKGVDSTLKIQPAKLEDSAVYLCASSLQRYTDTQYFGPGTRLTVL.

This clonotype has more than one count but fewer than ten. This rearrangement joins TRBV10-3 to TRBJ2-5; D is unresolved. This CDR3 has 12 residues. The V gene's germline CDR1 is ENHRY and CDR2 SYGVKD. The V end lost 3 bases, the J end lost 3 bases, and 5 bases lay between the germline ends. In nucleotides, the CDR3 is TGTGCCATCAGTGACAGGAAAGAGACCCAGTACTTC. This codes for CAISDRKETQYF.

This clonotype came up a few times. This chain joins TRBV5-1 and TRBJ2-3; 14 bases match TRBD2. The V segment lost 4 bases and the J segment 4 bases; nucleotides outside the gene matches: 2. This CDR3 contains 15 residues. Per germline, CDR1 SGHRS and CDR2 YFSETQ. CDR3 coding DNA: TGCGCCAGCAGCGAGGGACTAGCGGGAGCAGATACGCAGTATTTT. Residues: CASSEGLAGADTQYF.

CDR3 nucleotides: TGTGCCAGCAGCTTTACAGGCGCACTGGCGCCCGGGGAGCTGTTTTTT. Its protein product is CASSFTGALAPGELFF. This chain uses TRBV11-2 with TRBJ2-2; D might be TRBD1 (5 bases). V dropped 3 bases and J dropped 6 bases, with 17 bases sitting between them. The CDR3 consists of 16 residues. Germline V gene lookup returns CDR1 SGHAT and CDR2 FQNNGV.

This clonotype was picked up a small number of times. This sequence joins TRBV27 and TRBJ2-1; the D gene is possibly TRBD2 (6 bases). The length of the CDR3 is 15 residues. The germline V gene has CDR1 MNHEY and CDR2 SMNVEV (reference sequence). The CDR3 is CVAAGTPSSYNEQFF. CDR3 DNA: TGTGTCGCGGCGGGGACGCCTAGCTCCTACAATGAGCAGTTCTTC.

In its sample, this clonotype was seen many times. The V and J genes are TRBV10-3 and TRBJ2-7; 9 bases match TRBD1. V lost 8 bases to trimming and J lost 6 bases; unmatched junction nucleotides: 5. The CDR3 spans 12 residues. Germline values: CDR1 ENHRY, CDR2 SYGVKD. Here the CDR3 DNA reads TGTGCCATCTCAAAGACAGGGGGCGAGCAGTACTTC. Amino acid sequence: CAISKTGGEQYF.

This clonotype was seen a few times. This chain uses TRBV7-9 with TRBJ2-5; D gene unclear. The germline V gene has CDR1 SEHNR and CDR2 FQNEAQ (reference sequence). The CDR3 is made up of 13 amino acids. Trimming left V 1 base short and J 0 bases short, with 3 bases between. The CDR3 coding sequence is TGTGCCAGCAGCTTAGGGGACCAAGAGACCCAGTACTTC. It translates to CASSLGDQETQYF.